The rows below give T cell receptor beta chains drawn from one sample of a study of T cells in Graves' hyperthyroidism and ophthalmopathy. One entry per CDR3 protein results from TCRdb running MiXCR on the multiplex PCR reads. The sample has approximately 330,000 distinct CDR3 sequences, roughly 20% seen once; the top ten hold 45% to 55%. What was sequenced was blood. The receptors come from a woman in her fifties or sixties with Graves' hyperthyroidism. The CDR3 runs from the conserved cysteine through the conserved F or W. The order of the fields is clone size, J gene, D gene, CDR3 length, V gene, CDR3 protein, CDR3 DNA. The D gene is left open where the match is weak. Clone size is given for some rows only: seen once, a few or many times, or a class if the clone is expanded.

abundance: -; j_gene: TRBJ2-7; d_gene: -; len: 13; v_gene: TRBV10-1; CDR3aa: CASSSTAAYEQYF; CDR3nt: TGCGCCAGCAGTTCCACAGCTGCCTACGAGCAGTACTTC
abundance: -; j_gene: TRBJ2-5; d_gene: -; len: 11; v_gene: TRBV10-3; CDR3aa: CATQPQETQYF; CDR3nt: TGTGCCACTCAACCTCAAGAGACCCAGTACTTC
abundance: -; j_gene: TRBJ2-5; d_gene: -; len: 14; v_gene: TRBV20-1; CDR3aa: CSARDNQGLETQYF; CDR3nt: TGCAGTGCTAGAGATAACCAGGGGCTAGAGACCCAGTACTTC
abundance: many; j_gene: TRBJ2-1; d_gene: -; len: 10; v_gene: TRBV27; CDR3aa: CAAGGVEQFF; CDR3nt: TGTGCCGCAGGGGGGGTTGAGCAGTTCTTC
abundance: many; j_gene: TRBJ2-7; d_gene: -; len: 13; v_gene: TRBV3-1; CDR3aa: CASSPGEGYEQYF; CDR3nt: TGTGCCAGCAGCCCCGGAGAGGGGTACGAGCAGTACTTC
abundance: many; j_gene: TRBJ1-1; d_gene: TRBD1; len: 14; v_gene: TRBV18; CDR3aa: CASSNRGMNTEAFF; CDR3nt: TGTGCCAGCTCGAACAGGGGTATGAACACTGAAGCTTTCTTT
abundance: many; j_gene: TRBJ1-1; d_gene: TRBD1; len: 14; v_gene: TRBV3-1; CDR3aa: CASSQFRGLAEAFF; CDR3nt: TGTGCCAGCAGCCAATTCAGGGGGCTCGCTGAAGCTTTCTTT
abundance: -; j_gene: TRBJ2-2; d_gene: TRBD2; len: 15; v_gene: TRBV12-3/TRBV12-4; CDR3aa: CASEAGGRVTGELFF; CDR3nt: TGTGCCAGCGAAGCGGGGGGCCGGGTCACCGGGGAGCTGTTTTTT
abundance: -; j_gene: TRBJ2-3; d_gene: TRBD1; len: 18; v_gene: TRBV5-6; CDR3aa: CASSLLRGTGSKADTQYF; CDR3nt: TGTGCCAGCAGCCTGCTGAGGGGGACAGGATCTAAGGCGGATACGCAGTATTTT
abundance: -; j_gene: TRBJ1-1; d_gene: -; len: 13; v_gene: TRBV19; CDR3aa: CASSIERNTEAFF; CDR3nt: TGTGCCAGTAGTATCGAGAGGAACACTGAAGCTTTCTTT
abundance: few; j_gene: TRBJ2-1; d_gene: -; len: 13; v_gene: TRBV3-1; CDR3aa: CASSQGGVGRQFF; CDR3nt: TGTGCCAGCAGCCAAGGGGGGGTAGGGCGGCAGTTCTTC
abundance: -; j_gene: TRBJ2-3; d_gene: TRBD2; len: 16; v_gene: TRBV13; CDR3aa: CASSSDSSGGIDTQYF; CDR3nt: TGTGCCAGCAGCTCCGACTCTAGCGGGGGGATAGATACGCAGTATTTT
abundance: -; j_gene: TRBJ2-7; d_gene: -; len: 13; v_gene: TRBV7-9; CDR3aa: CACSTGGSYEQYF; CDR3nt: TGTGCCTGCTCTACCGGCGGTTCCTACGAGCAGTACTTC
abundance: -; j_gene: TRBJ2-1; d_gene: -; len: 18; v_gene: TRBV10-3; CDR3aa: CAITEQDFSSGSYNEQFF; CDR3nt: TGTGCCATCACCGAACAGGACTTCTCCTCCGGGTCCTACAATGAGCAGTTCTTC
abundance: -; j_gene: TRBJ1-1; d_gene: -; len: 15; v_gene: TRBV2; CDR3aa: CASKVGSSGNTEAFF; CDR3nt: TGTGCCAGCAAGGTAGGGTCGTCGGGGAACACTGAAGCTTTCTTT
abundance: -; j_gene: TRBJ2-1; d_gene: TRBD2; len: 18; v_gene: TRBV7-6; CDR3aa: CASSLEVESGRAYNEQFF; CDR3nt: TGTGCCAGCAGCTTAGAAGTAGAGAGCGGGAGGGCCTACAATGAGCAGTTCTTC
abundance: -; j_gene: TRBJ1-2; d_gene: -; len: 15; v_gene: TRBV3-1; CDR3aa: CASSQDFWRPEGYTF; CDR3nt: TGTGCCAGCAGCCAAGATTTTTGGCGGCCCGAGGGCTACACCTTC
abundance: -; j_gene: TRBJ2-7; d_gene: -; len: 13; v_gene: TRBV27; CDR3aa: CATKSGQGHEQYF; CDR3nt: TGTGCCACCAAGAGTGGGCAGGGACACGAGCAGTACTTC
abundance: few; j_gene: TRBJ1-5; d_gene: -; len: 15; v_gene: TRBV7-9; CDR3aa: CASSLGDVGNQPQHF; CDR3nt: TGTGCCAGCAGCTTGGGGGACGTAGGCAATCAGCCCCAGCATTTT
abundance: many; j_gene: TRBJ1-1; d_gene: -; len: 12; v_gene: TRBV2; CDR3aa: CASSGHRNSAFF; CDR3nt: TGTGCCAGCAGTGGGCACCGCAATTCGGCTTTCTTT
abundance: -; j_gene: TRBJ2-3; d_gene: TRBD2; len: 13; v_gene: TRBV7-2; CDR3aa: CASSRGAGNTQYF; CDR3nt: TGTGCCAGCAGCCGGGGAGCGGGGAATACGCAGTATTTT
abundance: -; j_gene: TRBJ2-5; d_gene: -; len: 14; v_gene: TRBV2; CDR3aa: CASSEAQGGETQYF; CDR3nt: TGTGCCAGCAGTGAAGCCCAGGGTGGGGAGACCCAGTACTTC
abundance: once; j_gene: TRBJ2-1; d_gene: TRBD2; len: 13; v_gene: TRBV9; CDR3aa: CASRSTSDFEQFF; CDR3nt: TGTGCCAGCAGATCTACTAGCGATTTTGAGCAGTTCTTC
abundance: many; j_gene: TRBJ2-5; d_gene: -; len: 13; v_gene: TRBV12-3/TRBV12-4; CDR3aa: CASSLFRLETQYF; CDR3nt: TGTGCCAGCAGTTTGTTTAGGCTGGAGACCCAGTACTTC
abundance: once; j_gene: TRBJ2-2; d_gene: TRBD1; len: 14; v_gene: TRBV28; CDR3aa: CASRVDREFGELFF; CDR3nt: TGTGCCAGCAGAGTGGACAGGGAGTTCGGGGAGCTGTTTTTT